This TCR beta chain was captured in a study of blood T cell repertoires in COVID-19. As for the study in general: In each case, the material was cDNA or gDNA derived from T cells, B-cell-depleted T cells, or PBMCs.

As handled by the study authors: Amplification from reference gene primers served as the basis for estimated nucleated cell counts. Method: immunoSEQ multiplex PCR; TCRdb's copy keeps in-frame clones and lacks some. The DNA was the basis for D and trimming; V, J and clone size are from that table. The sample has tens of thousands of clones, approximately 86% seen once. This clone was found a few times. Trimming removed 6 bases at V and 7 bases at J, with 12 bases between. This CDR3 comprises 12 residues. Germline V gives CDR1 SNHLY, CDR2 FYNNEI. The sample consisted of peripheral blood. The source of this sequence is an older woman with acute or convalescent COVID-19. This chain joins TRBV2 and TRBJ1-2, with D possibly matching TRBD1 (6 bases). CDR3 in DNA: TGTGCCAGCAGCGGTACAGGGTTTGGCTACACCTTC. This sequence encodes CASSGTGFGYTF.